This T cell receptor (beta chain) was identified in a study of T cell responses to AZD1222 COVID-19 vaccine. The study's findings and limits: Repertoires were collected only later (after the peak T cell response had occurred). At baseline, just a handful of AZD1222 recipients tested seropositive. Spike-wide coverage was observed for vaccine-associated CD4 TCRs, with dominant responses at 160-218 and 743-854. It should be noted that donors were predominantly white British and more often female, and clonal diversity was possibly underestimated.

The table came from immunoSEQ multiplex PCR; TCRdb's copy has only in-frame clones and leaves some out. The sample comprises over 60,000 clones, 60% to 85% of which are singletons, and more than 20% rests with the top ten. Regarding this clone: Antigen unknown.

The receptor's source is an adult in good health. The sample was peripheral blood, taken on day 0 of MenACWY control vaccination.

The chain's CDR3 is CASSIRENEQYF. The CDR3 nucleotides read TGTGCCAGCAGCATTAGGGAGAACGAGCAGTACTTC. The V call is TRBV12-3 or TRBV12-4, the J call TRBJ2-7; a possible D gene is TRBD2 (5 bases). The CDR3 totals 12 residues. The ends were cut back, 6 bases at V and 5 bases at J, with 11 bases in the middle.